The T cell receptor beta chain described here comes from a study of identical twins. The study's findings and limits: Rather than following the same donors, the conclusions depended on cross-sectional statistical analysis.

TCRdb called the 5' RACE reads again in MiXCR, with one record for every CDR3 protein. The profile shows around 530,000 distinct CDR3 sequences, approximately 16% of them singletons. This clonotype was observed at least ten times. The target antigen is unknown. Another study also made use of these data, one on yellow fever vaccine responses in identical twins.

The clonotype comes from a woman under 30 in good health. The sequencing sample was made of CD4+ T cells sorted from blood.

CDR3 loop: CSASKGAGYTDTQYF. Here the CDR3 DNA reads TGCAGTGCTAGTAAGGGAGCGGGGTACACAGATACGCAGTATTTT. The V and J genes are TRBV20-1 and TRBJ2-3, with 7 bases aligning to TRBD2. Germline V gene sequence: CDR1 DFQATT, CDR2 SNEGSKA (reference sequence). The CDR3 is 15 residues long. J gave up 2 bases and V 3 bases, and 8 bases lay outside the gene matches.